Following are 27 T cell receptor beta chains from one sample sequenced in a study of T-cell memory formation after mild COVID-19. TCRdb reanalysed the 5' RACE reads using MiXCR and keeps one entry per CDR3 protein. The sample has hundreds of thousands of distinct CDR3 sequences; roughly 17% are singletons. The sequencing input was PBMCs or a T cell subset sorted from them (not recorded which). The receptor set was obtained from an adult woman who had mild COVID-19 (a few samples of this study predate the infection). Cell type and time point are not known.

This clonotype has a handful of counts. The chain has TRBV10-3 and TRBJ2-1, with 16 bases lining up with TRBD2. V dropped 5 bases and J dropped 4; count of bases not matched to a gene: 8. The germline V gene has CDR1 ENHRY and CDR2 SYGVKD. This CDR3 spans 18 amino acids. In DNA, the CDR3 is TGTGCCATCAGTCCCGGGGGACTAGCGGGAGGGACATACAATGAGCAGTTCTTC. Its protein is CAISPGGLAGGTYNEQFF.

The rearrangement uses TRBV15 and TRBJ1-2; D gene unclear. This CDR3 is 15 amino acids long. Trimming pared 5 bases from V and 1 base from J, leaving 14 bases between. Germline V gene data show CDR1 as LNHNV and CDR2 as YYDKDF (reference sequence). The CDR3 region has the DNA TGTGCCACCAGCGTCGGGGTATTGGATAACTATGGCTACACCTTC. It yields the protein CATSVGVLDNYGYTF.

CDR3 in DNA: TGCGCCAGCAGCCACCTAGCGGACAGCTCCTACGAGCAGTACTTC. Its translation: CASSHLADSSYEQYF. V usage is TRBV4-3 and J usage is TRBJ2-7, with a possible D match to TRBD2 (7 bases). Germline values: CDR1 LGHNA, CDR2 YSLEER. The CDR3 consists of 15 residues. V lost 3 bases, J lost 0 bases, and 12 bases lay in between.

The chain employs TRBV7-2 and TRBJ2-1; 15 nucleotides line up with TRBD2. Germline assignment: CDR1 SGHTA and CDR2 FQGNSA. The CDR3 spans 19 residues. V dropped 5 bases and J dropped 0; count of bases not matched to a gene: 8. In DNA form, the CDR3 reads TGTGCCAGCAGCAAGGGACTAGCGGGAGGTGGGCCCTCCTACAATGAGCAGTTCTTC. Protein: CASSKGLAGGGPSYNEQFF.

In its sample, this clonotype was seen a few times. CDR3 in DNA: TGTGCCAGCAACCGCCATTGGACAGGGGGAGGGGAGACCCAGTACTTC. The encoded protein is CASNRHWTGGGETQYF. The V and J genes are TRBV12-3 or TRBV12-4 and TRBJ2-5, with 10 nucleotides matching TRBD1. The V gene end was trimmed by 7 bases and the J gene end by 5 bases; junction bases not matched to a gene: 13. The CDR3 has 16 residues.

This clonotype was detected ten times or more. The chain has TRBV4-2 and TRBJ2-3; D unclear. Looked up from germline, CDR1 is LGHNA and CDR2 is YNFKEQ. Trimming stripped 1 base from V and 2 bases from J, with 10 bases between. The CDR3 covers 15 residues. The CDR3 DNA reads TGTGCCAGCAGCCAAGCCGTCCTCCCCACAGATACGCAGTATTTT. The encoded protein is CASSQAVLPTDTQYF.

This clonotype was seen a few times. V and J are TRBV30 and TRBJ2-1; TRBD2 is a possible D gene (5 bases). Germline assignment: CDR1 GTSNPN and CDR2 SVGIG (reference sequence). Trimming left V 0 bases short and J 2 bases short, with 14 bases between. This CDR3 has 16 amino acids. The CDR3 coding sequence is TGTGCCTGGAGTGTACGGAACGGGGTGGCCTACAATGAGCAGTTCTTC. It is translated as CAWSVRNGVAYNEQFF.

This clonotype was seen a handful of times. The rearrangement joins TRBV7-2 to TRBJ2-2; D remains unclear. Germline V gene data show CDR1 as SGHTA and CDR2 as FQGNSA. V was cut by 5 bases and J by 4 bases, with 14 bases left in between. The CDR3 sequence is 15 residues long. CDR3 bases: TGTGCCAGCAGCCCCGTAGTGTTGGGCACCGGGGAGCTGTTTTTT. This encodes CASSPVVLGTGELFF.

This clonotype was counted only a few times. The CDR3 bases are TGTGCCAGCAGTTTGGGACGGGAGACCGAGCAGTACTTC. This translates into CASSLGRETEQYF. The J gene is TRBJ2-7, the V gene TRBV12-3 or TRBV12-4; perhaps TRBD2 as D (6 bases). With 3 bases removed from V and 6 bases from J, the gap between germline ends came to 12 bases. The CDR3 consists of 13 residues.

This clonotype has just a few counts. The chain links TRBV7-2 to TRBJ2-3; D is possibly TRBD2 (6 bases). The V end lost 1 base, the J end lost 2 bases, and 13 bases lay between the germline ends. This CDR3 is built from 16 residues. From germline, CDR1 is SGHTA and CDR2 FQGNSA. The CDR3 region has the DNA TGTGCCAGCAGCTTAGGGGCCGGGGGTAACACAGATACGCAGTATTTT. Its protein product is CASSLGAGGNTDTQYF.

This clonotype was counted only a few times. V usage is TRBV3-1 and J usage is TRBJ1-1; D is undetermined. The CDR3 spans 12 residues. From germline, CDR1 is LGHDT and CDR2 YNNKEL (reference sequence). V lost 8 bases and J lost 5, with 12 bases in between. DNA for the CDR3: TGTGCCAGCGGGGAGGGAAAGACTGAAGCTTTCTTT. Amino acids: CASGEGKTEAFF.

The genes are TRBV18 and TRBJ2-3; D may be TRBD2 (5 bases). The V gene lost 4 bases and the J gene lost 3 bases, with 14 bases spanning the gap. This CDR3 has 15 amino acids. The germline CDR1 and CDR2 sequences are KGHSH and LQKENI. Here the CDR3 DNA reads TGTGCCAGCTCACTCCGCGAGGGAAAGACAGATACGCAGTATTTT. It codes for CASSLREGKTDTQYF. Variable domain in full (rest from reference TRBV18 and TRBJ2-3): NAGVMQNPRHLVRRRGQEARLRCSPMKGHSHVYWYRQLPEEGLKFMVYLQKENIIDESGMPKERFSAEFPKEGPSILRIQQVVRGDSAAYFCASSLREGKTDTQYFGPGTRLTVL.

This clonotype has ten or more counts. The chain has TRBV12-3 or TRBV12-4 and TRBJ2-3; D possibly corresponds to TRBD2 (5 bases). V lost 6 bases and J lost 1, with 23 bases in between. The CDR3 is 18 amino acids. CDR3 nucleotide sequence: TGTGCCAGCAGCCCCGGGGTCACGTGGGGTTTAGGCACAGATACGCAGTATTTT. This encodes CASSPGVTWGLGTDTQYF.

This clonotype was recorded at least ten times. This chain connects TRBV19 to TRBJ1-1; D gene unclear. This CDR3 spans 11 amino acids. Germline lookup yields CDR1 LNHDA and CDR2 SQIVND (reference sequence). Trimming shortened V by 7 bases and J by 2 bases, and 5 bases separated the two germline ends. CDR3 loop: CASTFNTEAFF. CDR3 in DNA: TGTGCCAGTACCTTTAACACTGAAGCTTTCTTT.

Only a few counts were recorded for this clonotype. The chain is built from TRBV5-5 and TRBJ2-5; 9 bases agree with TRBD2. The CDR3 consists of 17 residues. Trimming cost V 0 bases and J 0 bases; bases outside gene matches: 6. Germline V gives CDR1 SGHKS, CDR2 YYEKEE (reference sequence). CDR3 sequence reads: CASSLGWLAGDQETQYF. CDR3 nucleotides: TGTGCCAGCAGCTTGGGTTGGTTAGCGGGGGACCAAGAGACCCAGTACTTC. Combining the CDR3 with reference TRBV5-5 and TRBJ2-5 gives the whole variable domain DAGVTQSPTHLIKTRGQQVTLRCSPISGHKSVSWYQQVLGQGPQFIFQYYEKEERGRGNFPDRFSARQFPNYSSELNVNALLLGDSALYLCASSLGWLAGDQETQYFGPGTRLLVL.

This clonotype has a handful of counts. In DNA form, the CDR3 reads TGTGCCAGCAGTTATCACGGGGCCTTGGGAGGGGGCTACACCTTC. Translation gives CASSYHGALGGGYTF. The J gene is TRBJ1-2, the V gene TRBV6-5, with D maybe TRBD1 (5 bases). Germline V CDR1 and CDR2: MNHEY, SVGAGI. This CDR3 has 15 amino acids. The V gene lost 3 bases and the J gene lost 8 bases, with 19 bases spanning the gap.

The rearrangement uses TRBV6-2 or TRBV6-3 and TRBJ1-2; TRBD1 aligns across 8 bases. V trimming: 5 bases; J trimming: 1 base; junction bases outside the gene matches: 6. CDR3 length: 15 amino acids. CDR1 is MNHEY, CDR2 SVGEGT, per germline. CDR3 nucleotides: TGTGCCAGCAGTCCCCGGGACAGGAATAACTATGGCTACACCTTC. This sequence encodes CASSPRDRNNYGYTF.

This chain joins TRBV12-3 or TRBV12-4 and TRBJ2-3; the D gene could be TRBD1 or TRBD2 (5 bases each). The CDR3 has 15 residues. The V end was cut by 4 bases, the J end by 2 bases, with 13 bases between. The CDR3 loop reads CASSWGRSATDTQYF. The CDR3 DNA follows: TGTGCCAGCAGTTGGGGACGGAGCGCCACAGATACGCAGTATTTT.

This clonotype was seen a few times. The chain employs TRBV6-4 and TRBJ1-2; tentatively, D is TRBD1 (5 bases). Germline values: CDR1 MRHNA, CDR2 SNTAGT. CDR3 length equals 15 residues. V dropped 6 bases and J dropped 6 bases, with 20 bases sitting between them. The CDR3 loop reads CASRPSGQTRNGYTF. The CDR3 bases are TGTGCCAGCAGGCCCTCGGGGCAGACTCGTAATGGCTACACCTTC.

The table lists this clonotype with a few counts. The chain has TRBV14 and TRBJ1-6; perhaps TRBD1 as D (5 bases). Germline V gene lookup returns CDR1 SGHDN and CDR2 FVKESK. The V and J ends lost 5 bases and 6 bases respectively, with 14 bases between them. The CDR3 runs 15 residues. In DNA, the CDR3 is TGTGCCAGCAGCTTGAACCTTAGGGGTAATTCACCCCTCCACTTT. Its protein is CASSLNLRGNSPLHF.

This clonotype was detected a few times. The V gene is TRBV20-1, the J gene TRBJ2-1; 10 nucleotides match TRBD2. The germline V gene encodes CDR1 DFQATT and CDR2 SNEGSKA (reference sequence). Trimming at V came to 6 bases and at J to 12 bases, leaving 26 bases not matched to a gene. The CDR3 is 18 amino acids. This CDR3 is CSAIGGSGGATPQLVQFF. The CDR3 DNA is TGCAGTGCCATCGGCGGGAGCGGGGGGGCGACACCCCAATTGGTGCAGTTCTTC.

The chain recombines TRBV6-1 with TRBJ1-5; tentative D call: TRBD1 (5 bases). Per germline, CDR1 MNHNS and CDR2 SASEGT. V lost 4 bases and J 5 bases, leaving 18 bases between the germline ends. The length of the CDR3 is 16 residues. The CDR3 DNA reads as TGTGCCAGCAGTGGTCCGGGACGGTGGGGACATCAGCCCCAGCATTTT. Translated: CASSGPGRWGHQPQHF.

This clonotype was counted only a few times. The rearrangement links TRBV10-3 to TRBJ2-6; D is ambiguous. CDR3 length: 18 amino acids. In germline, CDR1 is ENHRY, CDR2 SYGVKD. V lost 10 bases and J lost 4, with 26 bases in between. CDR3 amino acids: CATHRGGTPTVGANVLTF. In DNA, the CDR3 is TGTGCCACCCACCGTGGTGGCACTCCGACTGTAGGGGCCAACGTCCTGACTTTC.

This clonotype has just a few counts. The rearrangement links TRBV11-2 to TRBJ2-3; D might be TRBD2 (7 bases). The V and J ends lost 10 bases and 7 bases respectively, with 24 bases between them. Germline lookup yields CDR1 SGHAT and CDR2 FQNNGV. CDR3 length: 15 residues. The CDR3 DNA reads as TGTGCCACCCCACAAGGGGGGGGGCCAGTGAATACGCAGTATTTT. The encoded protein is CATPQGGGPVNTQYF.

This clonotype was seen a handful of times. The gene calls are TRBV2 and TRBJ1-5, with 12 bases that match TRBD1. V lost 5 bases to trimming and J lost 12 bases; unmatched junction nucleotides: 11. CDR1 and CDR2 from the germline V gene are SNHLY and FYNNEI. This CDR3 is 15 amino acids long. The CDR3 here is CASSLGTGGSWVQHF. CDR3 coding DNA: TGTGCCAGCAGTCTCGGGACAGGGGGCAGTTGGGTCCAGCATTTT.

This chain connects TRBV6-5 to TRBJ2-5, with 10 nucleotides matching TRBD1. V lost 6 bases and J lost 5; bases outside the gene matches: 6. The CDR3 is made up of 14 amino acids. Germline CDR1 MNHEY, CDR2 SVGAGI. The CDR3 reads CASRLTGGGETQYF. In DNA form, the CDR3 reads TGTGCCAGCAGACTGACAGGGGGCGGGGAGACCCAGTACTTC.

This chain joins TRBV24-1 and TRBJ1-2; D is ambiguous. V lost 2 bases and J 2 bases, leaving 5 bases between the germline ends. The CDR3 is made up of 13 amino acids. Germline CDR1 is KGHDR and CDR2 is SFDVKD. The CDR3, as DNA: TGTGCCACCAGTGATTCCCTCAACTATGGCTACACCTTC. Translated: CATSDSLNYGYTF.